These T cell receptor beta chains were read from a single sample in a study of immune characterization of retroperitoneal liposarcoma. MiXCR, applied by TCRdb to the PCR reads, yields one record per CDR3 protein. The sample gives a few thousand distinct CDR3 sequences, around 46% of which show up once; about 41% is in the top ten. The source material was tumor tissue. The receptors originated from a male donor with retroperitoneal liposarcoma. CDR3s leave out the opening cysteine and the closing phenylalanine or tryptophan.

v_call cdr3_aa
TRBV12-3/TRBV12-4 ASSLRLGGAGANEQF
TRBV11-3 ASSLGLAGERETQY
TRBV12-3/TRBV12-4 ASSYSFDGSPLH
TRBV15 ATRGLFSGRAGNEQF
TRBV6-1 ASTEARGRSPI
TRBV6-6 ASSYSVRTAHNEQF
TRBV7-2 ASSLTSVTYEQF
TRBV7-6 ASSFGGLRETQY
TRBV12-3/TRBV12-4 ASSFVRHEQF
TRBV12-3/TRBV12-4 ASSYDTRSYNEQF
TRBV6-6 ASSYSRSGGHQETQY
TRBV11-2 ASSSTSGGYNEQF
TRBV6-1 ASSEIGPQETQY
TRBV7-2 ASSPHTRKGGRTQY
TRBV6-6 ASRRGTGPSQFEQF
TRBV6-6 ASSSTGDNYGYT
TRBV6-1 ASISGALYNEQF
TRBV6-6 ASSYERETEQF
TRBV15 ATSSPLGLVAESSYNEQF
TRBV5-8 ASSYLGLAGGPRNEQF
TRBV12-5 ASGLGGLAGVGGEQY
TRBV6-1 ASSALLPGETQY
TRBV6-1 ASTKGGSSLGAQY
TRBV6-1 ASSERETDTQY
TRBV12-3/TRBV12-4 ASSTTSGGATDTQY
TRBV7-2 ASRQTGAGELF
TRBV6-1 ASTRAGSWYNEQY
TRBV6-1 ASSESQATGELF
TRBV6-1 ASSEAGRPEKLF
TRBV6-1 ASSLQGEEETQF
TRBV6-1 ASSARQGPNTGELF
TRBV6-6 ASSYSERDPYNSPLH
TRBV6-6 ASTPHGTLRSYEQF
TRBV5-6 ASSLPGQVISGANVLT
TRBV12-3/TRBV12-4 ASSFRSLSQYNEQF
TRBV12-3/TRBV12-4 ASSSGRLTDTQY
TRBV6-1 ASSYGTGNTEAF
TRBV27 ASSLQANTGELF
TRBV4-3 ASSQGSGETYEQY
TRBV12-5 ASSPPGLAYNEQF
TRBV6-1 ASSTSRGGSYNEQF
TRBV12-3/TRBV12-4 ASSYLDRGGDEQF
TRBV6-4 ASTPRGFGDTQY
TRBV11-3 ASSTRDDTEAF
TRBV6-8 ASEGTGELF